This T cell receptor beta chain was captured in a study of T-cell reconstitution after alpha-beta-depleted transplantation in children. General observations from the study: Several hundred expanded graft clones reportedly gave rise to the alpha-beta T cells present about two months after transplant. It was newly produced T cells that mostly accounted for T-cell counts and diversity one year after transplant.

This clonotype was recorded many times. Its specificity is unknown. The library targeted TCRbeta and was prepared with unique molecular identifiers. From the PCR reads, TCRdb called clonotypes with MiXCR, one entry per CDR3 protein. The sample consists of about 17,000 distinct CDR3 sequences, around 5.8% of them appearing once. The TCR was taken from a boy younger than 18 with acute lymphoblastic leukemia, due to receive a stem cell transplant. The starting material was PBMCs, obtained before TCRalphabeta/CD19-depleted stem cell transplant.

CDR3 residues: CASGAGTSGLLDEQFF. The CDR3 DNA reads TGTGCCTCGGGCGCCGGGACTAGCGGCCTCTTGGATGAGCAGTTCTTC. V gene TRBV24-1 combines with J gene TRBJ2-1, with 11 positions matching TRBD2. Germline CDR1 and CDR2: KGHDR and SFDVKD. With 12 bases clipped from V and 8 bases from J, the junction kept 17 bases outside the gene matches. The CDR3 totals 16 residues.